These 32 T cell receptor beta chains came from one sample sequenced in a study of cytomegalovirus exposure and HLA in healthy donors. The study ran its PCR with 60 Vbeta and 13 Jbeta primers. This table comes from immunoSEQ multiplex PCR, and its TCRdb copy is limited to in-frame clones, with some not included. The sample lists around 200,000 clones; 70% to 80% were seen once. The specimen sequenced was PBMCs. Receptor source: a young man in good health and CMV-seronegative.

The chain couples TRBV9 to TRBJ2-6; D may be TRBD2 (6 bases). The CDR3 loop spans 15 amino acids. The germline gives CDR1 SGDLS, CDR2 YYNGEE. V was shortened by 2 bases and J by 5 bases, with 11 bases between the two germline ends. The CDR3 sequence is CASSVEGGRANVLTF. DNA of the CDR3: TGTGCCAGCAGCGTGGAGGGCGGGCGGGCCAACGTCCTGACTTTC.

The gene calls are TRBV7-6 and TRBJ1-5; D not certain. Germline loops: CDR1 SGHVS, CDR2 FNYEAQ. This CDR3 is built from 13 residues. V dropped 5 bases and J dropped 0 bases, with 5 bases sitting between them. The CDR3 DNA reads TGTGCCAGCAGCCAACATAGCAATCAGCCCCAGCATTTT. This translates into CASSQHSNQPQHF.

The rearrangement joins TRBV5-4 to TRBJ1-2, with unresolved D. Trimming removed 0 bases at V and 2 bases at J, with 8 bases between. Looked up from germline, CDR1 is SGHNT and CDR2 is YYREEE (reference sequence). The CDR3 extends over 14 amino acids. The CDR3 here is CASSLGGENYGYTF. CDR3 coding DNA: TGTGCCAGCAGCTTGGGGGGAGAAAACTATGGCTACACCTTC.

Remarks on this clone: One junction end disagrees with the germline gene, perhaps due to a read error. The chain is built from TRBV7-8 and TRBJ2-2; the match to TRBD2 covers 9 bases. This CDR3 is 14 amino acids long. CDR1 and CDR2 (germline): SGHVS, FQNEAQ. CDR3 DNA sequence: TGTGCCAGCAGTTTAGCGGGAGTGGCCGGGGAGCTGTTTTTT. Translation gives CASSLAGVAGELFF. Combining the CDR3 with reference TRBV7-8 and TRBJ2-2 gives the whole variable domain GAGVSQSPRYKVAKRGQDVALRCDPISGHVSLFWYQQALGQGPEFLTYFQNEAQLDKSGLPSDRFFAERPEGSVSTLKIQRTQQEDSAVYLCASSLAGVAGELFFGEGSRLTVL.

DNA for the CDR3: TGCGCCAGCAGGTTGGCTAGCGGTTACGAGCAGTACTTC. Protein: CASRLASGYEQYF. The rearrangement joins TRBV10-1 to TRBJ2-5, with TRBD2 identical over 7 bases. The J call may be faulty, since TRBJ2-7 better matches the DNA end. CDR1 and CDR2 from the germline V gene are WNHNN and SYGVQD (reference sequence). This CDR3 region has 13 residues.

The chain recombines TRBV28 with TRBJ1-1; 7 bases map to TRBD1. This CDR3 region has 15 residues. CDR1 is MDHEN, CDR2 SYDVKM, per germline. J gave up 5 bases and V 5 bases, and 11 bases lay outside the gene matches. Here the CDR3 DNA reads TGTGCCAGCAGTAGGACGCCGGGACAGAGGACTGAAGCTTTCTTT. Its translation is CASSRTPGQRTEAFF.

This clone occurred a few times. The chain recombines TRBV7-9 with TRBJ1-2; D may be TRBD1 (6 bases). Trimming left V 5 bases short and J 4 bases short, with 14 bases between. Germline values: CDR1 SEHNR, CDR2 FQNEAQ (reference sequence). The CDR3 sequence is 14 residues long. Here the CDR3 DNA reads TGTGCCAGCAGCCCCGTCAACAGGGCCTATGGCTACACCTTC. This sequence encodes CASSPVNRAYGYTF.

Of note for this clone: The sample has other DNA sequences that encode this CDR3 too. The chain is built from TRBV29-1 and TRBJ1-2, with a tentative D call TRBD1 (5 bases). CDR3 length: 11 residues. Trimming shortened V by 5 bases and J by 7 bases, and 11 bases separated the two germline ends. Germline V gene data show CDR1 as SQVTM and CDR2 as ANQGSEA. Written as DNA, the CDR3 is TGCAGCGTTCCCCGGGGGGGTGGCTACACCTTC. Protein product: CSVPRGGGYTF. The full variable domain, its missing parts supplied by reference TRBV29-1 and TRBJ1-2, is SAVISQKPSRDICQRGTSLTIQCQVDSQVTMMFWYRQQPGQSLTLIATANQGSEATYESGFVIDKFPISRPNLTFSTLTVSNMSPEDSSIYLCSVPRGGGYTFGSGTRLTVV.

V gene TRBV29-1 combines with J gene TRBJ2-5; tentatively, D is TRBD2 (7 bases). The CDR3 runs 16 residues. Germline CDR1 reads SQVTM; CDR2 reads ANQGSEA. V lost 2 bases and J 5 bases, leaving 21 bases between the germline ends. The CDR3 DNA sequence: TGCAGCGTTGAAAAGGGGCGGGGGCTTCGCGGGGAGACCCAGTACTTC. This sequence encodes CSVEKGRGLRGETQYF.

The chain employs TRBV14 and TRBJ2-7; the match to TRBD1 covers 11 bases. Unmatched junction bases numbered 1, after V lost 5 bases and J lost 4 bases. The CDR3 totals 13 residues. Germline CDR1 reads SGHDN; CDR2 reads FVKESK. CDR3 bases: TGTGCCAGCAGCGGGGACAGGGGGTACGAGCAGTACTTC. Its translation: CASSGDRGYEQYF. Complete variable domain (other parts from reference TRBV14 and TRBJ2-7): EAGVTQFPSHSVIEKGQTVTLRCDPISGHDNLYWYRRVMGKEIKFLLHFVKESKQDESGMPNNRFLAERTGGTYSTLKVQPAELEDSGVYFCASSGDRGYEQYFGPGTRLTVT.

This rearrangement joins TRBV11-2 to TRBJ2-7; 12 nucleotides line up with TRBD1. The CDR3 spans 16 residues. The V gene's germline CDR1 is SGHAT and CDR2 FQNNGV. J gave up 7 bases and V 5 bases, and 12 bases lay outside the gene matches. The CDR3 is CASSPSPGQGAHEQYF. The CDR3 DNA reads TGTGCCAGCAGCCCCTCTCCGGGACAGGGGGCTCATGAGCAGTACTTC.

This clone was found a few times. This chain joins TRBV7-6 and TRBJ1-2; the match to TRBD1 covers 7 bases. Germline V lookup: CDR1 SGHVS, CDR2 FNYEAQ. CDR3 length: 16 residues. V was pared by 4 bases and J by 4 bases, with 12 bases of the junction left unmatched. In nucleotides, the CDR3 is TGTGCCAGCAGCTCGACGCTCCGGACAGGACGCTATGGCTACACCTTC. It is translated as CASSSTLRTGRYGYTF.

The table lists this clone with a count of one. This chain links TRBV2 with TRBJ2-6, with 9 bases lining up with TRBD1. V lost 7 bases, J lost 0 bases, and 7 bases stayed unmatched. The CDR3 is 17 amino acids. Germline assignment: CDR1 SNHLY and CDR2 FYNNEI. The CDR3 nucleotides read TGTGCCAGCACCTGGACAGGGGAAAGCTCTGGGGCCAACGTCCTGACTTTC. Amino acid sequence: CASTWTGESSGANVLTF.

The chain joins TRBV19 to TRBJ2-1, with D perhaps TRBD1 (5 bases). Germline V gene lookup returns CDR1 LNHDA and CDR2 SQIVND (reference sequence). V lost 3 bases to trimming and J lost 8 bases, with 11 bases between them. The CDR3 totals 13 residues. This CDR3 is CASSMTRVDEQFF. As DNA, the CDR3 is TGTGCCAGTAGTATGACCAGGGTGGATGAGCAGTTCTTC.

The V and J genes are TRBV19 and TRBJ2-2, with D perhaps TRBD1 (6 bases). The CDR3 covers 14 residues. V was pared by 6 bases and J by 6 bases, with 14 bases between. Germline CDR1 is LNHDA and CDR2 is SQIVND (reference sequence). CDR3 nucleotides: TGTGCCAGTAGGAGAAGGGGGAATCCCGGGGAGCTGTTTTTT. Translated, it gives CASRRRGNPGELFF.

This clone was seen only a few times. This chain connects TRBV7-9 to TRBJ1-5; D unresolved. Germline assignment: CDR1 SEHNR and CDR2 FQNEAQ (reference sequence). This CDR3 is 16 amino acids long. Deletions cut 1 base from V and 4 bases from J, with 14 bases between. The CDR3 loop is CASSLGVATGNQPQHF. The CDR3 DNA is TGTGCCAGCAGCTTAGGGGTGGCCACCGGGAATCAGCCCCAGCATTTT.

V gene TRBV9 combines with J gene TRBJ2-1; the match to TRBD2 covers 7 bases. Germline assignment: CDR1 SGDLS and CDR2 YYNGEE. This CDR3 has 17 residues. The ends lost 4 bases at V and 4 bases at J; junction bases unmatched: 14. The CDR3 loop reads CASSPRGGGRVYNEQFF. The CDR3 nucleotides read TGTGCCAGCAGCCCCCGCGGTGGCGGGAGAGTTTACAATGAGCAGTTCTTC.

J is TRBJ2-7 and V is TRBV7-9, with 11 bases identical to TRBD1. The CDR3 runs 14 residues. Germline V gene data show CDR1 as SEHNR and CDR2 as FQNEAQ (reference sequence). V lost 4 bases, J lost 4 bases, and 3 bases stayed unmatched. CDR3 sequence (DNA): TGTGCCAGCAGCTCAGGGGACAGGGGGTACGAGCAGTACTTC. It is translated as CASSSGDRGYEQYF.

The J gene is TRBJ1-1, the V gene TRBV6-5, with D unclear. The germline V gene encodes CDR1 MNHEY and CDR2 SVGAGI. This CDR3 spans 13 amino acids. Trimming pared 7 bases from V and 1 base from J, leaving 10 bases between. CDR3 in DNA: TGTGCCAGCATTACCCCAGAGAACACTGAAGCTTTCTTT. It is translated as CASITPENTEAFF.

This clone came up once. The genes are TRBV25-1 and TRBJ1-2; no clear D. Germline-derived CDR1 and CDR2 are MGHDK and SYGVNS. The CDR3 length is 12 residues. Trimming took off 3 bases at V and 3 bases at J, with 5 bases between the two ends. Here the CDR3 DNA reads TGTGCCAGCAGTGACGGGTACTATGGCTACACCTTC. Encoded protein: CASSDGYYGYTF.

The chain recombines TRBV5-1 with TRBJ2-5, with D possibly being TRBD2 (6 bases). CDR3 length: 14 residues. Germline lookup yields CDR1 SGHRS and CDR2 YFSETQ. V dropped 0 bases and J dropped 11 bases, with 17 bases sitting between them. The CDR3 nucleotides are TGCGCCAGCAGCTTGGCCAAGGCTAGCGAGAAGCAGTACTTC. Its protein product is CASSLAKASEKQYF.

The DNA for the CDR3 is TGCAGCGCATACGGGGTAGGCGGAAACTACGAGCAGTACTTC. Amino acid sequence: CSAYGVGGNYEQYF. V is TRBV29-1 and J is TRBJ2-5, with a possible D match to TRBD2 (5 bases). The J call could be wrong; TRBJ2-7 is a better fit for the DNA end. Germline CDR1 SQVTM, CDR2 ANQGSEA. The CDR3 spans 14 residues.

The CDR3 nucleotides are TGTGCCAGAAGCCGGGACAGTAATGAAAAACTGTTTTTT. Its translation is CARSRDSNEKLFF. This sequence joins TRBV5-3 and TRBJ1-4, with 7 bases matching TRBD1. TRBV5-3 is annotated as an ORF whose role is uncertain. CDR3 length equals 13 residues. With 4 bases clipped from V and 4 bases from J, the junction kept 1 base outside the gene matches.

The CDR3 region has the DNA TGTGCCAGCATCGCGGGACAGGGGGGAGAGACCCAGTACTTC. Its protein product is CASIAGQGGETQYF. The rearrangement joins TRBV6-5 to TRBJ2-5; 11 bases map to TRBD1. Germline CDR1 and CDR2: MNHEY and SVGAGI. There are 14 residues in the CDR3. V lost 7 bases, J lost 4 bases, and 5 bases stayed unmatched.

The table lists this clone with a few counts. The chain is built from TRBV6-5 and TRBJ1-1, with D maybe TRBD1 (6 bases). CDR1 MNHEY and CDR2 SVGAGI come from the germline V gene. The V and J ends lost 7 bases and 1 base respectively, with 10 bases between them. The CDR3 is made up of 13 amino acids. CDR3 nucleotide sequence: TGTGCCAGCACCATGACAGGGAACACTGAAGCTTTCTTT. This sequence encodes CASTMTGNTEAFF.

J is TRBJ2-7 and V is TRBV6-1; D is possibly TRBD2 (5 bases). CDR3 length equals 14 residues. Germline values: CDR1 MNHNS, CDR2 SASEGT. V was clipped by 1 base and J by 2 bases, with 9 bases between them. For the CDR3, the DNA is TGTGCCAGCAGTGAAGGGTACGGGACCTACGAGCAGTACTTC. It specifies CASSEGYGTYEQYF.

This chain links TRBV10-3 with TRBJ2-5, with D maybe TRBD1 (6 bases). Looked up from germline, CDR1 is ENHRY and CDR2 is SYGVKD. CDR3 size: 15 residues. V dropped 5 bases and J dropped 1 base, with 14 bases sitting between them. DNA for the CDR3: TGTGCCATCAGTCTAGTAGACAGGACCCAAGAGACCCAGTACTTC. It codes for CAISLVDRTQETQYF.

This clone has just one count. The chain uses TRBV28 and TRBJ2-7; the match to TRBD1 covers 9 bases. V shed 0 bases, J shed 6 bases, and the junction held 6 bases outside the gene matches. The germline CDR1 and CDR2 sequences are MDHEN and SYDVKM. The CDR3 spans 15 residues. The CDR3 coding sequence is TGTGCCAGCAGTTTATGGGACAGGGGTTTCGGCGAGCAGTACTTC. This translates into CASSLWDRGFGEQYF.

The CDR3 sequence is CASREGGQETQYF. CDR3 in DNA: TGTGCCAGCAGGGAGGGCGGACAAGAGACCCAGTACTTC. The genes are TRBV2 and TRBJ2-5; maybe TRBD2 (6 bases). Germline loops: CDR1 SNHLY, CDR2 FYNNEI. Trimming took off 6 bases at V and 2 bases at J, with 10 bases between the two ends. The CDR3 is made up of 13 amino acids.

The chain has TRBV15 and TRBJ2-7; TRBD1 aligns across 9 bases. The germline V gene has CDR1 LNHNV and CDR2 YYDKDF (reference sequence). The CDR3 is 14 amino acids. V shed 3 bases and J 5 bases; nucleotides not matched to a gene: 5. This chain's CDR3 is CATSSRDRVDEQYF. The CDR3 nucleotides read TGTGCCACCAGCAGCCGGGACAGGGTTGACGAGCAGTACTTC.

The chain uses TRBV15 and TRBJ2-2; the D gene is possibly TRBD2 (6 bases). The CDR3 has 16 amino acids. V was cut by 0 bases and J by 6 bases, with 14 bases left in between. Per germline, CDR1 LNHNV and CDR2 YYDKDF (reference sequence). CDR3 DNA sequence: TGTGCCACCAGCAGAGAAAGCGGAGGGCTTTCCGGGGAGCTGTTTTTT. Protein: CATSRESGGLSGELFF.

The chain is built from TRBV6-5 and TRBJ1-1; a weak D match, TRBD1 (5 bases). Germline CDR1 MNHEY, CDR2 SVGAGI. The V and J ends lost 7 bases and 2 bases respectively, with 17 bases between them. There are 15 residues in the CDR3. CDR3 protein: CASKPTRDLNTEAFF. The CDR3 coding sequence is TGTGCCAGCAAACCGACCAGGGATTTAAACACTGAAGCTTTCTTT.